These 31 T cell receptor beta chains share one sample of origin, sequenced in a study of cytomegalovirus exposure and HLA in healthy donors. Primers for the PCR totalled 60 Vbeta and 13 Jbeta. The assay was immunoSEQ multiplex PCR, and TCRdb's table has in-frame clones only and misses some. This sample has 180,000 or so clones, with 65% to 85% found just once. Sequencing was done on a sample of PBMCs. All receptors come from a boy between 2 and 10 years old in good health and CMV-seronegative.

The chain links TRBV29-1 to TRBJ2-2; 9 nucleotides align to TRBD2. Germline CDR1 SQVTM, CDR2 ANQGSEA. With V trimmed by 3 bases and J by 5 bases, 7 bases remained unmatched. This CDR3 comprises 15 residues. For the CDR3, the DNA is TGCAGCGTTGAGTTCGCGGGGGGGAGGACCGGGGAGCTGTTTTTT. Protein: CSVEFAGGRTGELFF.

The chain joins TRBV6-5 to TRBJ1-5, with D maybe TRBD1 (6 bases). Between the trimmed V and J ends, which lost 0 bases and 7 bases, there was a span of 10 bases. CDR1 MNHEY and CDR2 SVGAGI come from the germline V gene. CDR3 length: 14 residues. The CDR3 bases are TGTGCCAGCAGTTACTCGGGACATCACCAGCCCCAGCATTTT. Residues: CASSYSGHHQPQHF.

The chain couples TRBV19 to TRBJ2-7; D is perhaps TRBD2 (6 bases). The germline gives CDR1 LNHDA, CDR2 SQIVND (reference sequence). V lost 5 bases, J lost 6 bases, and 14 bases lay in between. There are 13 residues in the CDR3. CDR3: CASSSGVSSEQYF. DNA of the CDR3: TGTGCCAGTAGTTCGGGGGTATCGTCCGAGCAGTACTTC. The variable domain in full, with the rest retrieved from reference TRBV19 and TRBJ2-7, is DGGITQSPKYLFRKEGQNVTLSCEQNLNHDAMYWYRQDPGQGLRLIYYSQIVNDFQKGDIAEGYSVSREKKESFPLTVTSAQKNPTAFYLCASSSGVSSEQYFGPGTRLTVT.

V gene TRBV9 combines with J gene TRBJ2-7; 12 positions agree with TRBD2. The V gene end was trimmed by 4 bases and the J gene end by 3 bases; junction bases not matched to a gene: 2. The CDR3 runs to 14 residues. Germline-derived CDR1 and CDR2 are SGDLS and YYNGEE. CDR3 sequence reads: CASSQTSGGYEQYF. In DNA, the CDR3 is TGTGCCAGCAGCCAGACTAGCGGGGGCTACGAGCAGTACTTC. Variable domain in full (rest from reference TRBV9 and TRBJ2-7): DSGVTQTPKHLITATGQRVTLRCSPRSGDLSVYWYQQSLDQGLQFLIQYYNGEERAKGNILERFSAQQFPDLHSELNLSSLELGDSALYFCASSQTSGGYEQYFGPGTRLTVT.

The rearrangement links TRBV5-1 to TRBJ2-1; a weak D match, TRBD1 (5 bases). Trimming left V 0 bases short and J 8 bases short, with 12 bases between. Germline V gene data show CDR1 as SGHRS and CDR2 as YFSETQ. This CDR3 has 14 residues. CDR3 amino acids: CASSLAWGSDEQFF. CDR3 in DNA: TGCGCCAGCAGCTTGGCATGGGGCTCGGATGAGCAGTTCTTC.

The V gene is TRBV2, the J gene TRBJ2-5; 11 bases are shared with TRBD2. Near its end, the DNA agrees better with TRBJ2-7, so the J call may be wrong. The germline V gene has CDR1 SNHLY and CDR2 FYNNEI. CDR3 length: 12 residues. CDR3 amino acids: CAVTSGGYEQYF. In DNA, the CDR3 is TGTGCCGTTACTAGCGGGGGCTACGAGCAGTACTTC.

A few counts support this clone. The chain joins TRBV9 to TRBJ2-3; D is perhaps TRBD2 (5 bases). V was cut by 4 bases and J by 4 bases, with 10 bases left in between. The CDR3 totals 13 residues. Germline CDR1 is SGDLS and CDR2 is YYNGEE. The CDR3 sequence is CASSTRGSDTQYF. The CDR3 DNA follows: TGTGCCAGCAGCACCCGGGGTTCAGATACGCAGTATTTT.

The chain joins TRBV7-8 to TRBJ1-2; 9 bases are a match to TRBD1. The CDR3 spans 17 residues. V lost 5 bases, J lost 1 base, and 11 bases stayed unmatched. Germline V gives CDR1 SGHVS, CDR2 FQNEAQ. CDR3 sequence reads: CASSDHPGTGSNYGYTF. DNA of the CDR3: TGTGCCAGCAGCGACCACCCCGGGACAGGGAGTAACTATGGCTACACCTTC. The entire variable domain, with the rest obtained from reference TRBV7-8 and TRBJ1-2, is as follows: GAGVSQSPRYKVAKRGQDVALRCDPISGHVSLFWYQQALGQGPEFLTYFQNEAQLDKSGLPSDRFFAERPEGSVSTLKIQRTQQEDSAVYLCASSDHPGTGSNYGYTFGSGTRLTVV.

The chain is built from TRBV7-2 and TRBJ2-7; TRBD2 might be the D (6 bases). CDR1 is SGHTA and CDR2 is FQGNSA in the germline V gene. The CDR3 extends over 13 amino acids. V was cut by 4 bases and J by 7 bases, with 14 bases left in between. The CDR3 coding sequence is TGTGCCAGCAGCTCCCGTATGGAGGGAGAGCAGTACTTC. It is translated as CASSSRMEGEQYF.

The chain has TRBV7-2 and TRBJ2-3; a weak D match, TRBD2 (6 bases). Trimming took off 4 bases at V and 3 bases at J, with 8 bases between the two ends. The CDR3 is made up of 13 amino acids. Germline loops: CDR1 SGHTA, CDR2 FQGNSA. The CDR3 loop is CASSWRVTDTQYF. For the CDR3, the DNA is TGTGCCAGCAGCTGGAGGGTAACAGATACGCAGTATTTT. Using reference TRBV7-2 and TRBJ2-3 for the parts outside the CDR3, the full variable domain is GAGVSQSPSNKVTEKGKDVELRCDPISGHTALYWYRQSLGQGLEFLIYFQGNSAPDKSGLPSDRFSAERTGGSVSTLTIQRTQQEDSAVYLCASSWRVTDTQYFGPGTRLTVL.

This clone appeared once. This chain joins TRBV4-1 and TRBJ1-5, with TRBD1 identical over 10 bases. With V trimmed by 4 bases and J by 4 bases, 4 bases remained unmatched. Germline loops: CDR1 MGHRA, CDR2 YSYEKL. CDR3 length: 15 residues. CDR3 coding DNA: TGCGCCAGCAGCCTCCGACAGGGGGCGAATCAGCCCCAGCATTTT. Translating gives CASSLRQGANQPQHF.

As to this clone: This specimen includes other DNA sequences encoding the same CDR3. V gene TRBV7-9 combines with J gene TRBJ2-7, with TRBD1 identical over 9 bases. The CDR3 has 14 residues. CDR1 and CDR2 (germline): SEHNR, FQNEAQ (reference sequence). After removal of 4 bases from V and 2 bases from J, the junction contained 3 bases not matched to a gene. In DNA, the CDR3 is TGTGCCAGCAGCTCCGGGACAGGGCCCTACGAGCAGTACTTC. Encoded protein: CASSSGTGPYEQYF. Supplemented by reference TRBV7-9 and TRBJ2-7, the full variable domain reads DTGVSQNPRHKITKRGQNVTFRCDPISEHNRLYWYRQTLGQGPEFLTYFQNEAQLEKSRLLSDRFSAERPKGSFSTLEIQRTEQGDSAMYLCASSSGTGPYEQYFGPGTRLTVT.

This clone was detected once. The identical CDR3 is also encoded by other nucleotide sequences in the sample. The chain has TRBV5-4 and TRBJ2-5, with 7 bases aligning to TRBD2. The V segment lost 1 base and the J segment 2 bases; nucleotides outside the gene matches: 2. Germline V gene data show CDR1 as SGHNT and CDR2 as YYREEE (reference sequence). The CDR3 extends over 14 amino acids. CDR3 amino acids: CASSLSGVQETQYF. The CDR3 region has the DNA TGTGCCAGCAGCTTGAGCGGGGTACAAGAGACCCAGTACTTC.

The chain carries TRBV27 and TRBJ2-1; TRBD1 agrees at 8 bases. The germline CDR1 and CDR2 sequences are MNHEY and SMNVEV (reference sequence). The trim removed 6 bases at V and 4 bases at J, leaving 5 bases unmatched. This CDR3 contains 14 residues. The CDR3 here is CASSSGTGYNEQFF. CDR3 sequence (DNA): TGTGCCAGCAGCTCCGGGACAGGATACAATGAGCAGTTCTTC.

V usage is TRBV7-2 and J usage is TRBJ2-1; 11 nucleotides match TRBD2. This CDR3 contains 15 residues. The germline CDR1 and CDR2 sequences are SGHTA and FQGNSA. V was pared by 1 base and J by 8 bases, with 4 bases of the junction left unmatched. CDR3 nucleotide sequence: TGTGCCAGCAGCTTAGTTACTAGCGGGGGTCATGAGCAGTTCTTC. It yields the protein CASSLVTSGGHEQFF.

This CDR3 is CASTRGAGRFYEQYF. CDR3 sequence (DNA): TGTGCCAGCACCCGGGGGGCAGGGCGATTCTACGAGCAGTACTTC. The genes are TRBV6-5 and TRBJ2-7; weak D call: TRBD2 (7 bases). CDR1 and CDR2 (germline): MNHEY, SVGAGI. Trimming shortened V by 7 bases and J by 3 bases, and 19 bases separated the two germline ends. The CDR3 extends over 15 amino acids.

The chain is built from TRBV9 and TRBJ2-1, with 7 nucleotides matching TRBD2. There are 16 residues in the CDR3. V gave up 3 bases and J gave up 2 bases; unmatched junction bases: 8. Germline lookup yields CDR1 SGDLS and CDR2 YYNGEE. CDR3 bases: TGTGCCAGCAGCGGCGGACTAGATCGGCCCTACAATGAGCAGTTCTTC. Translating gives CASSGGLDRPYNEQFF.

The V and J genes are TRBV2 and TRBJ1-2; no reliable D call. Trimming stripped 6 bases from V and 4 bases from J, with 9 bases between. The CDR3 has 12 residues. Germline CDR1 is SNHLY and CDR2 is FYNNEI. CDR3 region: CASRSTTYGYTF. In DNA form, the CDR3 reads TGTGCCAGCAGGTCGACTACCTATGGCTACACCTTC.

V is TRBV10-1 and J is TRBJ1-1; D gene ambiguous. V was clipped by 3 bases and J by 4 bases, with 9 bases between them. From germline, CDR1 is WNHNN and CDR2 SYGVQD (reference sequence). The CDR3 is 13 residues long. The CDR3 reads CASSDYPGTEAFF. For the CDR3, the DNA is TGCGCCAGCAGTGACTACCCGGGCACTGAAGCTTTCTTT.

The V and J genes are TRBV6-5 and TRBJ2-5; no reliable D call. The V gene's germline CDR1 is MNHEY and CDR2 SVGAGI. V was trimmed by 2 bases and J by 4 bases, leaving 11 bases between them. The CDR3 is 14 residues long. The DNA for the CDR3 is TGTGCCAGCAGTTACGGCCCCGTCACAGAGACCCAGTACTTC. Translation: CASSYGPVTETQYF.

As DNA, the CDR3 is TGTGCCAGCAGCGTCGCGAGGGCCTCCGAGCAGTACTTC. It yields the protein CASSVARASEQYF. V and J are TRBV9 and TRBJ2-7; TRBD2 is a possible D gene (5 bases). CDR1 and CDR2 (germline): SGDLS, YYNGEE. The CDR3 extends over 13 amino acids. V was trimmed by 2 bases and J by 6 bases, leaving 12 bases between them.

The CDR3, as DNA: TGCAGTGCAGACAGGGGAGATGGCTACACCTTC. As protein: CSADRGDGYTF. The chain employs TRBV20-1 and TRBJ1-2; the match to TRBD1 covers 8 bases. The CDR3 totals 11 residues. Germline CDR1 is DFQATT and CDR2 is SNEGSKA (reference sequence). After removal of 6 bases from V and 6 bases from J, the junction contained 3 bases not matched to a gene.

The V gene is TRBV6-5, the J gene TRBJ2-1, with D perhaps matching TRBD1 (6 bases). Germline assignment: CDR1 MNHEY and CDR2 SVGAGI. V lost 6 bases and J lost 2, with 8 bases in between. This CDR3 has 13 amino acids. CDR3 in DNA: TGTGCCAGCAGACGGGACACCTACAATGAGCAGTTCTTC. Translation gives CASRRDTYNEQFF.

The chain combines TRBV9 with TRBJ1-5; D possibly corresponds to TRBD1 (5 bases). The V end was cut by 4 bases, the J end by 6 bases, with 17 bases between. The CDR3 sequence is 15 residues long. Germline CDR1 reads SGDLS; CDR2 reads YYNGEE. CDR3 sequence reads: CASSPRGSDTQPQHF. The CDR3 DNA reads TGTGCCAGCAGCCCCCGTGGTTCGGACACTCAGCCCCAGCATTTT.

As to this clone: Mismatch with germline at one junction end may stem from a read error. The chain has TRBV5-1 and TRBJ2-3, with TRBD2 matching over 10 bases. This CDR3 region has 13 residues. Looked up from germline, CDR1 is SGHRS and CDR2 is YFSETQ. CDR3 DNA sequence: TGCGCCACCAGCGGGGGGGTCACAGATACGCAGTATTTT. As protein: CATSGGVTDTQYF.

This sequence joins TRBV11-2 and TRBJ2-5; 8 nucleotides match TRBD1. V was pared by 4 bases and J by 5 bases, with 9 bases of the junction left unmatched. The CDR3 is 15 residues long. The germline V gene has CDR1 SGHAT and CDR2 FQNNGV. DNA for the CDR3: TGTGCCAGCAGCTATCTGACAGGGGTTGGGGAGACCCAGTACTTC. It translates to CASSYLTGVGETQYF.

CDR3 sequence reads: CASSQRKGLRGNEQFF. CDR3 bases: TGCGCCAGCAGCCAGAGAAAAGGCCTCAGGGGGAATGAGCAGTTCTTC. The rearrangement uses TRBV4-3 and TRBJ2-1; 7 nucleotides line up with TRBD1. V was clipped by 3 bases and J by 7 bases; unmatched bases: 12. Germline values: CDR1 LGHNA, CDR2 YSLEER. The CDR3 runs 16 residues.

The V call is TRBV25-1, the J call TRBJ2-3, with D uncertain. This CDR3 is 13 amino acids long. Germline values: CDR1 MGHDK, CDR2 SYGVNS. With 5 bases removed from V and 1 base from J, the gap between germline ends came to 7 bases. The CDR3 is CASSSSGTDTQYF. The CDR3 DNA reads as TGTGCCAGCAGTTCCTCGGGCACAGATACGCAGTATTTT.

V and J are TRBV27 and TRBJ2-3; weak D call: TRBD1 (6 bases). Trimming left V 5 bases short and J 1 base short, with 7 bases between. The CDR3 contains 13 residues. CDR1 is MNHEY, CDR2 SMNVEV, per germline (reference sequence). This chain's CDR3 is CASSRTGTDTQYF. The CDR3 DNA follows: TGTGCCAGCAGTAGGACAGGCACAGATACGCAGTATTTT.

V and J are TRBV15 and TRBJ2-7; 9 bases match TRBD1. V lost 4 bases and J lost 2; bases outside the gene matches: 21. Germline V gene lookup returns CDR1 LNHNV and CDR2 YYDKDF (reference sequence). The CDR3 is made up of 20 amino acids. The CDR3 DNA reads as TGTGCCACCAGCATGGGGTTAGGGGGAACCGACAGGGGGTGGACCTACGAGCAGTACTTC. Protein sequence: CATSMGLGGTDRGWTYEQYF.

The rearrangement joins TRBV9 to TRBJ2-5, with TRBD1 identical over 7 bases. Germline CDR1 is SGDLS and CDR2 is YYNGEE. Trimming took 5 bases from V and 4 from J; bases not matched to a gene: 5. The CDR3 is made up of 13 amino acids. The CDR3 DNA sequence: TGTGCCAGCAGTCGACAGGGACGAGAGACCCAGTACTTC. Residues: CASSRQGRETQYF.